The clone carrying this T cell receptor (beta chain) was picked up many times. Antigen specificity is unknown. This sample stems from a study of regulatory T cells in long-lasting Graves disease. General study results and limits: Study of thyroid tissue was not done, with only peripheral blood studied. Segments TRBV28, TRBJ1-2 and TRBJ2-5 showed preferential usage in persistent disease.

Through Arm-PCR of CDR3 regions and iRepertoire HTBI primers, TCR beta libraries were built. TCRdb passed the multiplex PCR reads through MiXCR, listing each CDR3 protein once. This sample carries 400,000 to 500,000 distinct CDR3 sequences, 15% of them seen once, and the ten largest clones take about 7.8%. The germline V gene encodes CDR1 MNHEY and CDR2 SMNVEV (reference sequence). CDR3 size: 14 residues. V gave up 6 bases and J gave up 3 bases; unmatched junction bases: 8. Time point of the sample: newly diagnosed GD, antithyroid drugs for less than 3 months. The TCR library was prepared using RNA isolated from PBMCs. This sample was shared with a second study, whose subject was T cells in Graves' hyperthyroidism and ophthalmopathy. From that report: Over 18 months, lack of ophthalmopathy progression marked Graves' hyperthyroidism as stable.

This clonotype originated in a woman between 40 and 50 years old with Graves disease. V is TRBV27 and J is TRBJ2-7; 7 bases line up with TRBD1. Specimen: peripheral blood mononuclear cells (PBMCs), collected at new diagnosis, from a patient treated with antithyroid drugs. This chain's CDR3 is CASRVTGPHYEQYF. Here the CDR3 DNA reads TGTGCCAGCAGAGTGACAGGGCCCCACTACGAGCAGTACTTC.